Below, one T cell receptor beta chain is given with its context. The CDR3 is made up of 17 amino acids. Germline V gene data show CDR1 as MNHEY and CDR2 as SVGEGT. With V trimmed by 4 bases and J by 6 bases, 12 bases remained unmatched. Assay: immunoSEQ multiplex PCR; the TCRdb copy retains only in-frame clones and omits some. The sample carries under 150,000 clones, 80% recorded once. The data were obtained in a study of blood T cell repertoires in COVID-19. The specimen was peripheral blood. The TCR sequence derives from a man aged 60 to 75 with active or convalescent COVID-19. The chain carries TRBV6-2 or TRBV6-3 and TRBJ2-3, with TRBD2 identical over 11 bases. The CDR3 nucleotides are TGTGCCAGCAGTTCCATGAGACTAGCGGGGAAGGTGGATACGCAGTATTTT. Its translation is CASSSMRLAGKVDTQYF.